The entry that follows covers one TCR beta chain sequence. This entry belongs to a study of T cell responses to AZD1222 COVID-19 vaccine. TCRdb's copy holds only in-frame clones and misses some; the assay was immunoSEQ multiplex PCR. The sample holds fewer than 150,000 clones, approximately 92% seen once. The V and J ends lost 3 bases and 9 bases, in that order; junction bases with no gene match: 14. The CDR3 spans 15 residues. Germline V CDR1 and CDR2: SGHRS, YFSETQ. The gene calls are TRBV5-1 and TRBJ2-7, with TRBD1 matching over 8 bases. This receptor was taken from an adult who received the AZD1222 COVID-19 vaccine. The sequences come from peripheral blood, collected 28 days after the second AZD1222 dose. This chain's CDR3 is CASSYGQGSTIGQYF. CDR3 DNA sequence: TGCGCCAGCAGCTATGGACAGGGTAGTACGATAGGGCAGTACTTC.